The rows below give T cell receptor beta chains drawn from one sample of a study of CD8 T cells in ankylosing spondylitis. TCRdb itself ran the 5' RACE reads through MiXCR, one entry per CDR3 protein. Among approximately 550,000 distinct CDR3 sequences, approximately 12% were seen once, and the ten largest hold under 7.5%. The sample taken for sequencing was blood, either unsorted or a sorted T cell fraction (not recorded which). The receptors come from a male donor with ankylosing spondylitis. Each CDR3 is given with its conserved first and last residue. The D gene is left open where the match is weak. Clone size appears in some rows only: once, few, many, or a class for an expanded clone.

j_call d_call clone_size v_call cdr3_length cdr3_nt cdr3_aa
TRBJ1-1 TRBD1 few TRBV11-2 15 TGTGCCAGCAGCTTAGCCCGACAGGGTGGGACTGAAGCTTTCTTT CASSLARQGGTEAFF
TRBJ2-1 . many TRBV11-2 15 TGTGCCAGCAGCTTCCACCGGACTACCTACAATGAGCAGTTCTTC CASSFHRTTYNEQFF
TRBJ2-3 TRBD1 few TRBV20-1 21 TGCAGTGCTAGATCCCTCCCGGGACAGGGCGTTGACAGCTTAAGCACAGATACGCAGTATTTT CSARSLPGQGVDSLSTDTQYF
TRBJ2-2 . . TRBV7-9 15 TGTGCCAGCAGCGGATACTATGGACAGACCGGGGAGCTGTTTTTT CASSGYYGQTGELFF
TRBJ2-7 TRBD1 . TRBV11-2 13 TGTGCCAGTTCCCGGGACAGGGAGGGGGAGCAGTACTTC CASSRDREGEQYF
TRBJ1-6 TRBD1 few TRBV9 15 TGTGCCAGCAGCGCGACGGGACAGCATAATTCACCCCTCCACTTT CASSATGQHNSPLHF
TRBJ1-3 . . TRBV5-1 17 TGCGCCAGCAGCTTGGCGACAGGCGACTCCTCTGGAAACACCATATATTTT CASSLATGDSSGNTIYF
TRBJ2-7 . . TRBV13 15 TGTGCCAGCAGCTTTCGGCGATCCCTTGCCATCGAGCAGTACTTC CASSFRRSLAIEQYF
TRBJ2-3 . . TRBV5-6 15 TGTGCCAGCAGCTCGGGAGTGTCGGGCACAGATACGCAGTATTTT CASSSGVSGTDTQYF
TRBJ2-7 . . TRBV7-9 12 TGTGCCAGCAGCCCCCGGTTCTCCGAGCAGTACTTC CASSPRFSEQYF
TRBJ2-7 TRBD2 few TRBV20-1 15 TGCAGTGCTAGAGGCAGACTAGCGGGAGGCCACGAGCAGTACTTC CSARGRLAGGHEQYF
TRBJ2-6 TRBD1 few TRBV7-9 17 TGTGCCAGCAGCCTGACAGGGCTGACGGCTGGGGCCAACGTCCTGACTTTC CASSLTGLTAGANVLTF